This TCR beta chain was sequenced during a study of blood T cells in healthy people across ages. Overall study findings and caveats: It was not possible, with unsorted PBMCs, to conclusively compare naive and antigen-experienced cells.

Peripheral blood, about 9.4 milliliters per donor, was collected. Germline V gene data show CDR1 as GTSNPN and CDR2 as SVGIG (reference sequence). The CDR3 contains 14 residues. V shed 3 bases, J shed 8 bases, and the junction held 5 bases outside the gene matches. Notes on this clonotype: Its antigen remains unidentified.

PCR was performed a second time for about 7 to 12 cycles using a sample-barcoded 5' primer and a J-beta primer mix. Each cDNA molecule was tagged by a template-switch adaptor with 12 random nucleotides. MiXCR was run by TCRdb on the 5' RACE reads, yielding one entry per CDR3 protein. The repertoire holds around 650,000 distinct CDR3 sequences, with roughly 30% as singletons. This chain connects TRBV30 to TRBJ1-6; 9 bases agree with TRBD1. Sequencing input: blood. The receptor was derived from a woman of 80 years or more in good health. Here the CDR3 reads CAWRVDRGYSPLHF. CDR3 DNA: TGTGCCTGGAGGGTGGACAGGGGATATTCACCCCTCCACTTT.